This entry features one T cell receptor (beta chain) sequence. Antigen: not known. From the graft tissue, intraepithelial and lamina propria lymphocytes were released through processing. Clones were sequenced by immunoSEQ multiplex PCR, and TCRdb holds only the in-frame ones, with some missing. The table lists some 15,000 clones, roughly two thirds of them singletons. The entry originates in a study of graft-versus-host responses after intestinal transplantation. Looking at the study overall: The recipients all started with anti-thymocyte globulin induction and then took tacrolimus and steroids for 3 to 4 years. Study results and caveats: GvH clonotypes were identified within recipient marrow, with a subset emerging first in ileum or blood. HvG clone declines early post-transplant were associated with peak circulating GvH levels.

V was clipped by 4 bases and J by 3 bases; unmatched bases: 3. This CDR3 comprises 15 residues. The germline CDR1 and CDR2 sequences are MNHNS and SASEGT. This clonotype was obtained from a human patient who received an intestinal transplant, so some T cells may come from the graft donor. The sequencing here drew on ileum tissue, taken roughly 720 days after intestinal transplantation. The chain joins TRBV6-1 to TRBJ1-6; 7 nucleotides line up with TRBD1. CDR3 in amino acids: CASSVRDSYNSPLHF. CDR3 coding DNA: TGTGCCAGCAGTGTCCGGGACAGCTATAATTCACCCCTCCACTTT.